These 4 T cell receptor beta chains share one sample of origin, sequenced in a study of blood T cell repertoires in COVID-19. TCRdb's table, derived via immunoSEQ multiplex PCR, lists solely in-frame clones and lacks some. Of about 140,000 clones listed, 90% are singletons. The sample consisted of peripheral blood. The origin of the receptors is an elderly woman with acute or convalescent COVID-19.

As DNA, the CDR3 is TGTGCGCAGGGGACAGGGAACACCGGGGAGCTGTTTTTT. Translated: CAQGTGNTGELFF. The chain is built from TRBV30 and TRBJ2-2; 8 nucleotides match TRBD1. This CDR3 is built from 13 residues. Per the germline V gene, CDR1 is GTSNPN and CDR2 is SVGIG (reference sequence). Complete variable domain (other parts from reference TRBV30 and TRBJ2-2): SQTIHQWPATLVQPVGSPLSLECTVEGTSNPNLYWYRQAAGRGLQLLFYSVGIGQISSEVPQNLSASRPQDRQFILSSKKLLLSDSGFYLCAQGTGNTGELFFGEGSRLTVL.

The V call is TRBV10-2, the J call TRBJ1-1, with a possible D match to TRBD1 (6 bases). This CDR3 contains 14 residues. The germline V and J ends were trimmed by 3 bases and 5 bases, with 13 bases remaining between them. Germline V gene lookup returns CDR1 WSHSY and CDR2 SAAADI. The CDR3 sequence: CASSDRPGETEAFF. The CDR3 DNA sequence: TGCGCCAGCAGTGACCGCCCAGGGGAAACTGAAGCTTTCTTT.

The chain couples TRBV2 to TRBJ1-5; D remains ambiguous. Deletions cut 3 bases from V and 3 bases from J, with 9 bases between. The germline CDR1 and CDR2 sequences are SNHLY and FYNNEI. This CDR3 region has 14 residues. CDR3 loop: CASSDVEINQPQHF. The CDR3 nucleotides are TGTGCCAGCAGTGATGTTGAGATCAATCAGCCCCAGCATTTT.

The DNA of the CDR3 is TGTGCCAGCAGTTACTTCACGGACAGAAACTATGGCTACACCTTC. Translating gives CASSYFTDRNYGYTF. The rearrangement uses TRBV6-2 or TRBV6-3 and TRBJ1-2; weak D call: TRBD1 (6 bases). Germline CDR1 MNHEY, CDR2 SVGEGT. V lost 1 base and J lost 2, with 11 bases in between. The CDR3 is 15 residues long.